A single sample is the source of the 27 T cell receptor beta chains below, sequenced in a study of T cells in women clearing cervical HPV infection. The method was immunoSEQ multiplex PCR; TCRdb's version includes in-frame clones alone and lacks a portion of them. The table lists 30,000 or so clones. The source material was blood buffy coat. The receptors stem from a woman between 18 and 70 years old with a cervical HPV16 infection that either progressed to CIN3+ or cleared (not recorded which).

Remarks on this clone: The CDR3 end lies 3 residues beyond the end of the read and is filled in from the germline J gene. The J gene is TRBJ2-4, the V gene TRBV16; weak D call: TRBD1 (5 bases). CDR1 is KGHSY and CDR2 is FQNENV in the germline V gene. Trimming removed 0 bases at V and 1 base at J, with 13 bases between. The CDR3 extends over 17 amino acids. CDR3 amino acids: CASSQSRVRAAKNIQYF. CDR3 DNA, as far as it was read: TGTGCCAGCAGCCAATCCAGGGTGAGAGCCGCCAAAAACATT.

Regarding this clone: The read gets to within 3 residues of the CDR3 end, and the germline J gene fills in the rest. The chain employs TRBV7-3 and TRBJ2-1, with D perhaps matching TRBD2 (5 bases). CDR3 size: 16 residues. Germline loops: CDR1 SGHTA, CDR2 FQGTGA. The ends were cut back, 4 bases at V and 3 bases at J, with 16 bases in the middle. The CDR3: CASSSMGKRGYNEQFF. Partial CDR3 DNA: TGTGCCAGCAGCTCGATGGGGAAACGGGGCTACAATGAG.

On this clone itself: The read falls 3 residues short of the CDR3 end, and the missing part is taken from the germline J gene. The chain recombines TRBV28 with TRBJ2-5; D gene unclear. The V and J ends lost 3 bases and 5 bases respectively, with 16 bases between them. CDR1 and CDR2 (germline): MDHEN, SYDVKM. This CDR3 contains 15 residues. CDR3 bases read: TGTGCCAGCAGTTTTTACGAGGTAGGGTGGGAGACC. Residues: CASSFYEVGWET. The CDR3 as a whole reads CASSFYEVGWETQYF.

Remarks on this clone: The read gets to within 3 residues of the CDR3 end, and the germline J gene fills in the rest. The rearrangement joins TRBV7-8 to TRBJ2-7; the D gene is possibly TRBD1 (5 bases). The CDR3 contains 18 residues. CDR1 is SGHVS, CDR2 FQNEAQ, per germline. Trimming removed 1 base from V and 2 bases from J, with 21 bases in between. The CDR3 bases that were read are TGTGCCAGCAGCTTAGTAGGGGCACAGAGACCAACGACCTACGAG. It translates to CASSLVGAQRPTTYE. The CDR3 as a whole reads CASSLVGAQRPTTYEQYF. Filled out from reference TRBV7-8 and TRBJ2-7, the complete variable domain reads GAGVSQSPRYKVAKRGQDVALRCDPISGHVSLFWYQQALGQGPEFLTYFQNEAQLDKSGLPSDRFFAERPEGSVSTLKIQRTQQEDSAVYLCASSLVGAQRPTTYEQYFGPGTRLTVT.

To note about this clone: Sequencing ends 3 residues short of the CDR3 end; the germline J gene provides the rest. This chain uses TRBV5-4 with TRBJ2-5; TRBD1 aligns across 11 bases. CDR1 is SGHNT, CDR2 YYREEE, per germline (reference sequence). The CDR3 consists of 15 residues. The junction had 5 bases not matched to a gene; V was cut back by 5 bases and J by 2 bases. CDR3 residues: CASRYGTGGQETQYF. The DNA read from the CDR3 is TGTGCCAGCAGATACGGGACAGGGGGGCAAGAGACC.

Of note for this clone: The read terminates 3 residues ahead of where the CDR3 ends, so the germline J gene completes it. The chain recombines TRBV7-3 with TRBJ2-1; D is possibly TRBD1 or TRBD2 (5 bases each). V was clipped by 1 base and J by 9 bases, with 10 bases between them. CDR1 and CDR2 (germline): SGHTA, FQGTGA. There are 13 residues in the CDR3. The CDR3 protein is CASSLNMRGEQFF. CDR3 DNA, as far as it was read: TGTGCCAGCAGCTTAAACATGAGGGGTGAG.

Worth noting for this clone: From the germline J gene comes the end of the CDR3, since the read stops 3 residues before it. The J gene is TRBJ2-5, the V gene TRBV11-3; 10 bases map to TRBD1. Looked up from germline, CDR1 is SGHNT and CDR2 is YENEEA. The CDR3 runs to 15 residues. J was trimmed by 2 bases and V by 1 base; bases with no gene match: 1. The sequenced CDR3 bases are TGTGCCAGCAGCTTAGGGACAGGGGGTCAAGAGACC. Amino acids: CASSLGTGGQET. The entire CDR3 sequence reads CASSLGTGGQETQYF.

Concerning this clone itself: The CDR3 end is not reached by the read, which stops 3 residues before it; the germline J gene fills it in. This chain links TRBV28 with TRBJ2-2; 7 positions match TRBD2. With V trimmed by 6 bases and J by 5 bases, 12 bases remained unmatched. This CDR3 spans 16 amino acids. CDR1 and CDR2 (germline): MDHEN, SYDVKM. CDR3 protein: CASRIGGDFLTGELFF. The sequenced CDR3 bases are TGTGCCAGCAGAATTGGGGGGGACTTCTTAACCGGGGAG.

A note on this clone: Coverage ceases 3 residues before the CDR3 finishes, and the germline J gene fills in the end. The V call is TRBV5-1, the J call TRBJ1-4; D is uncertain. This CDR3 spans 13 amino acids. CDR1 SGHRS and CDR2 YFSETQ come from the germline V gene. The V gene lost 2 bases and the J gene lost 5 bases, with 7 bases spanning the gap. CDR3 DNA, as far as it was read: TGCGCCAGCAGCTTCAGCGGCAATGAAAAA. This gives the protein CASSFSGNEK. The full CDR3 reads CASSFSGNEKLFF.

Of note for this clone: The observed sequence ends 3 residues before the CDR3 terminus, with the missing tail filled in from the germline J gene. V usage is TRBV11-2 and J usage is TRBJ2-2, with TRBD2 matching 7 bases. The ends lost 8 bases at V and 1 base at J; junction bases unmatched: 7. Germline CDR1 SGHAT, CDR2 FQNNGV. The CDR3 contains 15 residues. This CDR3 is CASWRGGGNTGELFF. The covered CDR3 bases are TGTGCCAGCTGGAGGGGCGGGGGGAACACCGGGGAG.

Concerning this clone itself: The CDR3 goes on 3 residues after the read ends, and that part is filled in from the germline J gene. The chain recombines TRBV5-1 with TRBJ1-5, with 7 bases that match TRBD1. With 0 bases clipped from V and 2 bases from J, the junction kept 2 bases outside the gene matches. The CDR3 has 15 residues. Per germline, CDR1 SGHRS and CDR2 YFSETQ. The CDR3 loop is CASSLEGQRNQPQHF. Partial CDR3 DNA: TGCGCCAGCAGCTTGGAGGGACAGCGCAATCAGCCC.

Remarks on this clone: The read halts 3 residues ahead of the CDR3 end, with the missing end drawn from the germline J gene. This rearrangement joins TRBV20-1 to TRBJ2-2; 9 nucleotides align to TRBD2. V lost 0 bases and J lost 3; bases outside the gene matches: 2. CDR3 length: 15 amino acids. Per the germline V gene, CDR1 is DFQATT and CDR2 is SNEGSKA (reference sequence). The sequenced CDR3 bases are TGCAGTGCTAGAGAGGGCGGGGGGGACACCGGGGAG. Protein sequence: CSAREGGGDTGE. The full CDR3 reads CSAREGGGDTGELFF.

Turning to this clone: The CDR3 end lies 3 residues beyond the end of the read and is filled in from the germline J gene. This chain links TRBV19 with TRBJ1-1; D unresolved. Germline V gene sequence: CDR1 LNHDA, CDR2 SQIVND (reference sequence). There are 12 residues in the CDR3. The V gene lost 4 bases and the J gene lost 5 bases, with 8 bases spanning the gap. The CDR3: CASSRALTEAFF. The sequenced CDR3 bases are TGTGCCAGTAGTAGGGCACTTACTGAA.

As to this clone: The missing CDR3 end, 3 residues past where the read stops, is filled in from the germline J gene. V usage is TRBV10-2 and J usage is TRBJ1-5, with a tentative D call TRBD1 (5 bases). Deletions cut 5 bases from V and 7 bases from J, with 18 bases between. The CDR3 is 15 amino acids. CDR1 is WSHSY and CDR2 is SAAADI in the germline V gene. The part of the CDR3 DNA that was read is TGCGCCAGCAGTCTTGCCGACAGAAGTCGACAGCCC. It specifies CASSLADRSRQP. The whole CDR3 sequence is CASSLADRSRQPQHF.

A word on this clone: The read terminates 3 residues ahead of where the CDR3 ends, so the germline J gene completes it. The chain couples TRBV20-1 to TRBJ1-4; perhaps TRBD1 as D (6 bases). Looked up from germline, CDR1 is DFQATT and CDR2 is SNEGSKA (reference sequence). The germline V and J ends were trimmed by 5 bases and 8 bases, with 18 bases remaining between them. This CDR3 comprises 14 residues. The sequenced CDR3 bases are TGCAGTGCTCTCCCCGTGACAGGCAAGGAAAAA. This codes for CSALPVTGKEK. The CDR3 in full is CSALPVTGKEKLFF.

On this clone: The CDR3 extends 3 residues past the end of the read, so its final part is completed from the germline J gene. This sequence joins TRBV7-2 and TRBJ1-5, with D unclear. The germline CDR1 and CDR2 sequences are SGHTA and FQGNSA. The V gene lost 5 bases and the J gene lost 7 bases, with 12 bases spanning the gap. The CDR3 extends over 13 amino acids. The CDR3 reads CASSPNPGQPQHF. Incomplete CDR3 DNA: TGTGCCAGCAGCCCCAACCCCGGGCAGCCC.

With regard to this clone: The CDR3 end is not reached by the read, which stops 3 residues before it; the germline J gene fills it in. The genes are TRBV29-1 and TRBJ2-1, with D possibly TRBD1 on 5 matching bases. Deletions cut 5 bases from V and 9 bases from J, with 14 bases between. CDR3 length equals 12 residues. CDR1 and CDR2 (germline): SQVTM, ANQGSEA. CDR3 DNA (partial): TGCAGCGTTCGGAATGGGGCATCTGAG. Protein sequence: CSVRNGASE. The entire CDR3 sequence reads CSVRNGASEQFF.

Details on this clone: Coverage ceases 3 residues before the CDR3 finishes, and the germline J gene fills in the end. V is TRBV7-3 and J is TRBJ1-5; maybe TRBD1 (6 bases). This CDR3 comprises 14 residues. Germline V lookup: CDR1 SGHTA, CDR2 FQGTGA. The CDR3: CASSPSGRGGPQHF. The CDR3 DNA, read in part, is TGTGCCAGCAGCCCCTCTGGGCGGGGGGGCCCC. The full variable domain, with the rest looked up from reference TRBV7-3 and TRBJ1-5, is GAGVSQTPSNKVTEKGKYVELRCDPISGHTALYWYRQSLGQGPEFLIYFQGTGAADDSGLPNDRFFAVRPEGSVSTLKIQRTERGDSAVYLCASSPSGRGGPQHFGDGTRLSIL.

About this clone: Read coverage stops 3 residues before the CDR3 terminus; the germline J gene supplies the remainder. The chain carries TRBV10-3 and TRBJ2-5; weak D call: TRBD2 (6 bases). Germline lookup yields CDR1 ENHRY and CDR2 SYGVKD. The CDR3 runs 13 residues. V gave up 4 bases and J gave up 2 bases, with 8 bases separating them. CDR3 residues: CAISGDLQETQYF. The sequenced part of the CDR3 DNA is TGTGCCATCAGTGGGGACTTACAAGAGACC.

As concerns this clone: The sequenced fragment ends 3 residues before the CDR3 boundary, so the rest is inferred from the germline J gene. The J gene is TRBJ1-2, the V gene TRBV5-5; 7 bases align to TRBD1. This CDR3 is built from 12 residues. Germline V gene sequence: CDR1 SGHKS, CDR2 YYEKEE (reference sequence). The sequenced CDR3 bases are TGTGCCAGCCGAGGACAGGCGCGAGGC. Amino acids: CASRGQARG. In full, the CDR3 is CASRGQARGYTF.

About this clone itself: The read ends 3 residues before the CDR3 terminus; that terminus is restored from the germline J gene. The V and J genes are TRBV5-5 and TRBJ1-1; D gene ambiguous. Trimming shortened V by 0 bases and J by 1 base, and 7 bases separated the two germline ends. Germline values: CDR1 SGHKS, CDR2 YYEKEE (reference sequence). The CDR3 spans 14 residues. The sequenced part of the CDR3 DNA is TGTGCCAGCAGCTTGGGCAGGCCGAACACTGAA. The encoded protein is CASSLGRPNTE. The full CDR3 protein reads CASSLGRPNTEAFF.

In the case of this clone: Read sequence stops 3 residues before the CDR3 end, and the germline J gene provides the missing end. The J gene is TRBJ2-5, the V gene TRBV20-1; 11 bases are shared with TRBD2. V was clipped by 6 bases and J by 2 bases; unmatched bases: 5. This CDR3 is 14 amino acids long. Germline V gene sequence: CDR1 DFQATT, CDR2 SNEGSKA (reference sequence). CDR3 sequence reads: CSAPLAGVQETQYF. CDR3 bases read: TGCAGTGCACCACTAGCGGGGGTACAAGAGACC.

As concerns this clone: The CDR3 is cut off 3 residues early in the read; its end comes from the germline J gene. The chain links TRBV2 to TRBJ2-1; 12 nucleotides line up with TRBD2. The CDR3 extends over 15 amino acids. With V trimmed by 7 bases and J by 4 bases, 5 bases remained unmatched. Germline-derived CDR1 and CDR2 are SNHLY and FYNNEI. The DNA read from the CDR3 is TGTGCCAGCACCCTGCTAGCGGGGGGGTACAATGAG. It yields the protein CASTLLAGGYNE. The full CDR3 is CASTLLAGGYNEQFF.

Note on this clone: The CDR3 end falls 3 residues outside the read, so it is completed with the germline J gene. The V and J genes are TRBV5-1 and TRBJ2-5; 11 positions match TRBD1. The ends lost 3 bases at V and 2 bases at J; junction bases unmatched: 3. The CDR3 loop spans 15 amino acids. CDR1 is SGHRS, CDR2 YFSETQ, per germline. CDR3 protein: CASSWGTGGQETQYF. CDR3 bases read: TGCGCCAGCAGCTGGGGGACAGGGGGACAAGAGACC.

In regard to this clone: The sequence runs out 3 residues before the end of the CDR3; the remainder is reconstructed from the germline J gene. This chain uses TRBV11-2 with TRBJ2-2; TRBD1 agrees at 9 bases. The CDR3 is made up of 15 amino acids. Trimming took 3 bases from V and 5 from J; bases not matched to a gene: 4. Germline CDR1 and CDR2: SGHAT and FQNNGV. The CDR3: CASSLGTGWTGELFF. The sequenced part of the CDR3 DNA is TGTGCCAGCAGCTTGGGGACAGGGTGGACCGGGGAG.

As for this clone: The read gets to within 3 residues of the CDR3 end, and the germline J gene fills in the rest. The chain employs TRBV5-5 and TRBJ2-5, with TRBD1 as a possible D gene (6 bases). V lost 1 base, J lost 5 bases, and 9 bases lay in between. The CDR3 contains 13 residues. The germline gives CDR1 SGHKS, CDR2 YYEKEE (reference sequence). This chain's CDR3 is CASSLTGLETQYF. The CDR3 DNA, read in part, is TGTGCCAGCAGCTTGACAGGGCTGGAGACC.

Comment on this clone: The DNA ends 3 residues before the CDR3 does, and the rest of the CDR3 is filled in from the germline J gene. The chain has TRBV7-2 and TRBJ1-2; TRBD1 is a possible D gene (5 bases). V was pared by 1 base and J by 6 bases, with 12 bases between. This CDR3 region has 14 residues. Germline V lookup: CDR1 SGHTA, CDR2 FQGNSA. This CDR3 reads CASSLVEGPHGYTF. The sequenced CDR3 bases are TGTGCCAGCAGCTTAGTCGAGGGGCCTCATGGC.